The 4 T cell receptor beta chains reported below all come from one sample, sequenced in a study of blood T cells in healthy people across ages. The authors ran a second PCR of roughly 6 to 12 cycles using a sample-barcoded 5' primer and a J-beta primer mix. TCRdb recomputed calls from the 5' RACE reads with MiXCR, one row per CDR3 protein. The sample records 850,000 to 950,000 distinct CDR3 sequences, roughly 26% being singletons. Sequenced input: blood. Source of these receptors: an elderly woman in good health.

The chain uses TRBV20-1 and TRBJ2-3; D possibly corresponds to TRBD2 (6 bases). This CDR3 comprises 15 residues. V shed 0 bases and J shed 5 bases, with 15 bases lying between them. In germline, CDR1 is DFQATT, CDR2 SNEGSKA (reference sequence). This CDR3 reads CSAREGRGSQDTQYF. CDR3 bases: TGCAGTGCTAGAGAGGGGCGGGGAAGCCAAGATACGCAGTATTTT.

This clonotype was seen at least ten times. The genes are TRBV7-9 and TRBJ1-6, with a possible D match to TRBD1 (5 bases). V was shortened by 3 bases and J by 9 bases, with 9 bases between the two germline ends. Germline CDR1 and CDR2: SEHNR and FQNEAQ (reference sequence). This CDR3 region has 13 residues. The CDR3 nucleotides read TGTGCCAGCAGCTTGGACAACTTTTCACCCCTCCACTTT. Translation gives CASSLDNFSPLHF.

There are many counts of this clonotype. The CDR3 DNA reads TGCGCCAGCAGCGCGACCGGGACGGGATCCTACGAGCAGTACTTC. Translation gives CASSATGTGSYEQYF. This chain connects TRBV5-1 to TRBJ2-7; D tentatively fits TRBD1 or TRBD2 (5 bases each). The V and J ends lost 4 bases and 1 base respectively, with 15 bases between them. The CDR3 is 15 residues long. Per germline, CDR1 SGHRS and CDR2 YFSETQ.

This clonotype was seen only a few times. The genes are TRBV9 and TRBJ2-1; 11 bases align to TRBD1. V lost 6 bases and J lost 5; bases outside the gene matches: 7. CDR3 length equals 15 residues. CDR1 is SGDLS and CDR2 is YYNGEE in the germline V gene. The CDR3, as DNA: TGTGCCAGCACCAAAGGGGGACAGGGGGACAATGAGCAGTTCTTC. Protein product: CASTKGGQGDNEQFF.